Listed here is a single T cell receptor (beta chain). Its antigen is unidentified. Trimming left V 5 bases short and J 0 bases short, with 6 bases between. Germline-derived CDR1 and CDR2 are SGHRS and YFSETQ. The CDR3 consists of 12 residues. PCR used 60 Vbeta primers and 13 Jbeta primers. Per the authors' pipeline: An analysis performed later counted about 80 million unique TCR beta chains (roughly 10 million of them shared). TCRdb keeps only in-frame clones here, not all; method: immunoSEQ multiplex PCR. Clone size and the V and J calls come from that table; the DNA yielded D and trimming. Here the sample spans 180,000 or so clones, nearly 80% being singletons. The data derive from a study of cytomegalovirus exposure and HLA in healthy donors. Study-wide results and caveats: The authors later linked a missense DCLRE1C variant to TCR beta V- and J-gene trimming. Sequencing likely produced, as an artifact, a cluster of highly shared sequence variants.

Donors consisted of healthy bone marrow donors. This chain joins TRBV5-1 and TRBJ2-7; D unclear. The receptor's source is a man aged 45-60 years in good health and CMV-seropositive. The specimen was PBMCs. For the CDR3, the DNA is TGCGCCAGCAGAACAGACTCCTACGAGCAGTACTTC. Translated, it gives CASRTDSYEQYF.